The 20 T cell receptor beta chains given below trace back to one sample, sequenced in a study of blood T cell repertoires in COVID-19. The protocol was immunoSEQ multiplex PCR, while the TCRdb copy is restricted to in-frame clones and leaves out a portion. The table lists fewer than 350,000 clones, 85% of them singletons, with around 2% in the top ten. Sequenced material: PBMCs or T cells enriched from blood (not recorded which). The receptor source for this set is a woman between 25 and 40 years old who had been exposed to COVID-19.

This rearrangement joins TRBV5-1 to TRBJ1-2, with D maybe TRBD1 (6 bases). The CDR3 has 15 amino acids. Trimming shortened V by 3 bases and J by 8 bases, and 20 bases separated the two germline ends. Germline assignment: CDR1 SGHRS and CDR2 YFSETQ. CDR3 sequence: CASSSSGHRDSGYTF. The CDR3 nucleotides read TGCGCCAGCAGCTCCTCGGGACACCGCGATTCGGGCTACACCTTC.

This clone was detected a few times. Other DNA sequences of this sample code for an identical CDR3. The J gene is TRBJ2-7, the V gene TRBV27; TRBD2 agrees at 7 bases. V shed 9 bases, J shed 2 bases, and the junction held 7 bases outside the gene matches. This CDR3 has 13 residues. Germline-derived CDR1 and CDR2 are MNHEY and SMNVEV (reference sequence). CDR3 sequence reads: CASRLAATYEQYF. The DNA for the CDR3 is TGTGCCAGTAGACTAGCCGCAACCTACGAGCAGTACTTC.

The chain links TRBV9 to TRBJ1-1; D is ambiguous. The CDR3 contains 15 residues. Trimming stripped 1 base from V and 4 bases from J, with 14 bases between. CDR1 is SGDLS, CDR2 YYNGEE, per germline. Here the CDR3 reads CASSVRMDLPTEAFF. CDR3 DNA sequence: TGTGCCAGCAGCGTAAGGATGGACTTACCCACTGAAGCTTTCTTT.

This chain uses TRBV9 with TRBJ2-1; 15 bases are a match to TRBD2. The germline V gene encodes CDR1 SGDLS and CDR2 YYNGEE. The CDR3 covers 20 residues. Trimming cost V 4 bases and J 0 bases; bases outside gene matches: 11. This CDR3 is CASSYNQGTSGGTSYNEQFF. DNA of the CDR3: TGTGCCAGCAGCTATAACCAGGGGACTAGCGGGGGGACCTCCTACAATGAGCAGTTCTTC.

The rearrangement uses TRBV10-3 and TRBJ1-4; 7 nucleotides agree with TRBD1. The CDR3 loop spans 15 amino acids. CDR1 and CDR2 from the germline V gene are ENHRY and SYGVKD. V was pared by 5 bases and J by 5 bases, with 8 bases of the junction left unmatched. The CDR3 nucleotides are TGTGCCATCAGTCCTTCAGGGGGAAAAAATGAAAAACTGTTTTTT. Protein sequence: CAISPSGGKNEKLFF.

The genes are TRBV12-3 or TRBV12-4 and TRBJ1-6; 7 bases line up with TRBD1. Trimming took 3 bases from V and 19 from J; bases not matched to a gene: 9. CDR3 size: 12 residues. CDR3 bases: TGTGCCAGCAGTTTGGATTGGGACAGTATACACTTT. Translated, it gives CASSLDWDSIHF.

This sequence joins TRBV11-3 and TRBJ1-5; possibly TRBD1 for D (6 bases). The germline V gene encodes CDR1 SGHNT and CDR2 YENEEA. This CDR3 has 17 residues. The V and J ends lost 4 bases and 8 bases respectively, with 24 bases between them. In nucleotides, the CDR3 is TGTGCCAGCAGCTACCACGGACAGAAAATGTGTAGCAAGCCCCAGCATTTT. Translation gives CASSYHGQKMCSKPQHF.

The V and J genes are TRBV24-1 and TRBJ2-7; 7 positions match TRBD1. This CDR3 is built from 12 residues. The ends lost 4 bases at V and 6 bases at J; junction bases unmatched: 2. Germline V lookup: CDR1 KGHDR, CDR2 SFDVKD. The CDR3 DNA sequence: TGTGCCACCAGTGAGACAGGGAGCGAGCAGTACTTC. Its protein product is CATSETGSEQYF.

The chain combines TRBV7-3 with TRBJ2-1; 7 bases fit TRBD2. This CDR3 is 15 amino acids long. The germline V gene has CDR1 SGHTA and CDR2 FQGTGA. V was clipped by 5 bases and J by 0 bases; unmatched bases: 4. CDR3 nucleotide sequence: TGTGCCAGCAGCCCTAGCGGCAGCTCCTACAATGAGCAGTTCTTC. Its protein is CASSPSGSSYNEQFF.

V is TRBV7-2 and J is TRBJ1-4; no clear D gene. Germline assignment: CDR1 SGHTA and CDR2 FQGNSA. Between the trimmed V and J ends, which lost 5 bases and 3 bases, there was a span of 10 bases. The CDR3 is 14 amino acids. In DNA, the CDR3 is TGTGCCAGCAGCGCCGAGGTAGCTAATGAAAAACTGTTTTTT. This codes for CASSAEVANEKLFF.

The J gene is TRBJ2-3, the V gene TRBV12-3 or TRBV12-4; the D is unclear. CDR3 length: 11 amino acids. Between the trimmed V and J ends, which lost 5 bases and 11 bases, there was a span of 11 bases. In DNA form, the CDR3 reads TGTGCCAGCAGTCCCCTCCGCGGGCAGTATTTT. It encodes CASSPLRGQYF.

This chain links TRBV11-2 with TRBJ2-1; 9 nucleotides match TRBD1. The germline CDR1 and CDR2 sequences are SGHAT and FQNNGV. J lost 0 bases, V lost 5 bases, and 8 bases had no gene match. The CDR3 has 17 residues. Here the CDR3 DNA reads TGTGCCAGCAGCCCCACCGCGGGACAGGGCTCCTACAATGAGCAGTTCTTC. It yields the protein CASSPTAGQGSYNEQFF.

The chain uses TRBV3-1 (or the pseudogene TRBV3-2) and TRBJ2-7; D may be TRBD1 (6 bases). V dropped 4 bases and J dropped 5 bases, with 12 bases sitting between them. The germline V gene has CDR1 LGHDT and CDR2 YNNKEL (reference sequence). This CDR3 has 13 amino acids. The CDR3 protein is CASSRRQVDEQYF. The DNA for the CDR3 is TGTGCCAGCAGCCGCAGACAGGTAGACGAGCAGTACTTC.

The J gene is TRBJ2-1, the V gene TRBV3-1 (or the pseudogene TRBV3-2); TRBD1 matches at 7 bases. Germline V gene lookup returns CDR1 LGHDT and CDR2 YNNKEL (reference sequence). V lost 3 bases to trimming and J lost 3 bases; unmatched junction nucleotides: 14. The CDR3 covers 18 residues. DNA for the CDR3: TGTGCCAGCAGCCAGAAGGTCCAAGGGGGCGCGATCTACAATGAGCAGTTCTTC. Translating it yields CASSQKVQGGAIYNEQFF.

The rearrangement links TRBV28 to TRBJ1-4; 8 nucleotides line up with TRBD1. CDR3 length: 15 amino acids. With 4 bases clipped from V and 8 bases from J, the junction kept 9 bases outside the gene matches. Germline loops: CDR1 MDHEN, CDR2 SYDVKM. The CDR3, as DNA: TGTGCCAGCAGTTCCCAGGGGGCCACTTGGGAAAAACTGTTTTTT. This translates into CASSSQGATWEKLFF.

The genes are TRBV11-2 and TRBJ2-5; TRBD2 matches 9 bases. The CDR3 extends over 16 amino acids. J lost 4 bases, V lost 5 bases, and 11 bases had no gene match. Germline V gene sequence: CDR1 SGHAT, CDR2 FQNNGV. Here the CDR3 reads CASSPAGGKFGETQYF. As DNA, the CDR3 is TGTGCCAGCAGCCCAGCGGGGGGAAAGTTTGGAGAGACCCAGTACTTC.

The genes are TRBV19 and TRBJ2-1, with 10 bases fitting TRBD2. The CDR3 runs 15 residues. The germline V gene encodes CDR1 LNHDA and CDR2 SQIVND (reference sequence). Losses at the gene ends were 11 bases for V and 2 bases for J; bases not matched to a gene: 9. CDR3 region: CARHSGRKTYNEQFF. In nucleotides, the CDR3 is TGTGCCCGACATAGCGGGAGGAAAACCTACAATGAGCAGTTCTTC.

The chain is built from TRBV5-1 and TRBJ2-7; 7 nucleotides match TRBD1. Trimming at V came to 3 bases and at J to 8 bases, leaving 17 bases not matched to a gene. Germline assignment: CDR1 SGHRS and CDR2 YFSETQ. This CDR3 is 16 amino acids long. The CDR3 sequence is CASSWRTTGPNTQQYF. Written as DNA, the CDR3 is TGCGCCAGCAGCTGGCGTACGACAGGGCCGAACACGCAGCAGTACTTC.

The rearrangement joins TRBV28 to TRBJ1-1, with D possibly matching TRBD1 (6 bases). CDR1 MDHEN and CDR2 SYDVKM come from the germline V gene. The CDR3 runs 15 residues. The V end was cut by 4 bases, the J end by 5 bases, with 17 bases between. The CDR3 loop is CASSSGSGVGTEAFF. DNA of the CDR3: TGTGCCAGCAGTTCCGGGTCAGGGGTAGGTACTGAAGCTTTCTTT.

V gene TRBV28 combines with J gene TRBJ1-3; 8 bases are shared with TRBD1. The CDR3 totals 15 residues. The germline V gene has CDR1 MDHEN and CDR2 SYDVKM. The ends lost 8 bases at V and 4 bases at J; junction bases unmatched: 10. The CDR3 nucleotides read TGTGCCAGCTCCACGGGACAGGCTAAAGGAAACACCATATATTTT. As protein: CASSTGQAKGNTIYF.